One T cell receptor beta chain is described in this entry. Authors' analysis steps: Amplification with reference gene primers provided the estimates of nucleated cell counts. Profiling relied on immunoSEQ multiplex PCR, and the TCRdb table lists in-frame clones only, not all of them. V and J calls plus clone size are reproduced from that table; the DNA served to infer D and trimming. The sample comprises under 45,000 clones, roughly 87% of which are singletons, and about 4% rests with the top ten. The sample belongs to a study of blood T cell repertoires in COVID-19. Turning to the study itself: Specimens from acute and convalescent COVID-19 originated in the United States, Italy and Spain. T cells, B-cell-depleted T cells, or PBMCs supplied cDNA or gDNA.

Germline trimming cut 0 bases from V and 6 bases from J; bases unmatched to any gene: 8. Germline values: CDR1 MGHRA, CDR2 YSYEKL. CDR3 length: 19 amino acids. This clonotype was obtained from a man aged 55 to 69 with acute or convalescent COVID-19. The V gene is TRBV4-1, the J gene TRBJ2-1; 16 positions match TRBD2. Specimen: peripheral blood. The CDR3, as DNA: TGCGCCAGCAGCCAAGAGTCCGGGACTAGCGGGGGGGCCGGCAATGAGCAGTTCTTC. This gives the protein CASSQESGTSGGAGNEQFF.